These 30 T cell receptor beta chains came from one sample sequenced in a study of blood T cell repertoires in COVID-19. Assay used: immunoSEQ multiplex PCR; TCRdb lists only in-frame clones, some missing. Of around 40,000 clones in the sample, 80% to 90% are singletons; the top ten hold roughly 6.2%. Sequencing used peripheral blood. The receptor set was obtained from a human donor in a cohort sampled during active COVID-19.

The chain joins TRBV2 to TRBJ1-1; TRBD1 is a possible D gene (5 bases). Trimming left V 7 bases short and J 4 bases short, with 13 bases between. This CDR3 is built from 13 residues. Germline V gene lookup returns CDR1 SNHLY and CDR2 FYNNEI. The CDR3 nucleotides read TGTGCCAGCATCGAACGGAGGGGCACTGAAGCTTTCTTT. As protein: CASIERRGTEAFF. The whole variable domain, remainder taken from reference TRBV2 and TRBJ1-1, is EPEVTQTPSHQVTQMGQEVILRCVPISNHLYFYWYRQILGQKVEFLVSFYNNEISEKSEIFDDQFSVERPDGSNFTLKIRSTKLEDSAMYFCASIERRGTEAFFGQGTRLTVV.

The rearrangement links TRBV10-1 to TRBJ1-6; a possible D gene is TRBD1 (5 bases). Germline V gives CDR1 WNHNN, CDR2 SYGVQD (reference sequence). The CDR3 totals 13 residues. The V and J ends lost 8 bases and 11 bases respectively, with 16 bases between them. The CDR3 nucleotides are TGCGCCAGCGGGGGGACCGAAGGGACACCCCTCCACTTT. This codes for CASGGTEGTPLHF.

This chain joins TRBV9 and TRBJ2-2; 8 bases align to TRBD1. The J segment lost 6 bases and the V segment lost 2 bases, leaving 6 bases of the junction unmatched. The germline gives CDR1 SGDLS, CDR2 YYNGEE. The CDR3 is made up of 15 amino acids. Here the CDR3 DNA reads TGTGCCAGCAGCGTTAGCCCAGGGGGCCCCGGGGAGCTGTTTTTT. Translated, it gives CASSVSPGGPGELFF.

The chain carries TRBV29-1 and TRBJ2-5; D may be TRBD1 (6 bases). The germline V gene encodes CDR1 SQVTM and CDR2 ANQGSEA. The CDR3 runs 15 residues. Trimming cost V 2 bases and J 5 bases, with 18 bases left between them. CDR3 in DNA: TGCAGCGTTGAAAGCGAGACAGGTCCACGGGAGACCCAGTACTTC. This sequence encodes CSVESETGPRETQYF.

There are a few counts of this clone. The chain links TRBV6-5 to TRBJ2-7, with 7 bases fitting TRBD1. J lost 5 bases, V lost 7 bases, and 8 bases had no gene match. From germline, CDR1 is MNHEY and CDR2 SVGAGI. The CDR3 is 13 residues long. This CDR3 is CASTHRGLDEQYF. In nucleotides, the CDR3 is TGTGCCAGCACCCACAGGGGTTTGGACGAGCAGTACTTC.

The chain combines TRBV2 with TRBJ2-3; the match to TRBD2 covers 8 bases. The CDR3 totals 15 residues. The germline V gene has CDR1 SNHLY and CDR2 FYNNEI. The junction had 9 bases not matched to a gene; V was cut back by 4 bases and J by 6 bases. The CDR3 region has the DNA TGTGCCAGCAGTGCCGCGGGGGGCGCCTTTGATACGCAGTATTTT. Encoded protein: CASSAAGGAFDTQYF.

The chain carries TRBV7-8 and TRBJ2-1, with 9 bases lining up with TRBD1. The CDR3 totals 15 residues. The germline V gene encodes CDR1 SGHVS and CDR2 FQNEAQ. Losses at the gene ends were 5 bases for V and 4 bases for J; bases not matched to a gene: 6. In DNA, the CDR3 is TGTGCCAGCAGCGTGACAGGGGGGCTATACAATGAGCAGTTCTTC. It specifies CASSVTGGLYNEQFF.

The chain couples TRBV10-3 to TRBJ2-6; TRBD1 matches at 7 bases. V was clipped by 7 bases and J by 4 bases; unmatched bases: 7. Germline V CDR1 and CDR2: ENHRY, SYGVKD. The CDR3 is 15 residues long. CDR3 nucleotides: TGTGCCATCACCCAACAGGGGACCGGGGCCAACGTCCTGACTTTC. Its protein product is CAITQQGTGANVLTF.

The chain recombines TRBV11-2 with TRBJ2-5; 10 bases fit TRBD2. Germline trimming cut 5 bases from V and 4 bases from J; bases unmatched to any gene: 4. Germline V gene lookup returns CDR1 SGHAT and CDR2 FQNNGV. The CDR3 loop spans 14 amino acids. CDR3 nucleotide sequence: TGTGCCAGCAGCCCGGGGACTAGCGCAGAGACCCAGTACTTC. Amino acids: CASSPGTSAETQYF.

In nucleotides, the CDR3 is TGCGCCAGCAGCCCCCAACTAGCGGGAGTGGCAGATACGCAGTATTTT. Translated, it gives CASSPQLAGVADTQYF. The chain uses TRBV5-1 and TRBJ2-3; 11 bases are a match to TRBD2. V was pared by 4 bases and J by 4 bases, with 8 bases of the junction left unmatched. The CDR3 has 16 residues. Germline values: CDR1 SGHRS, CDR2 YFSETQ.

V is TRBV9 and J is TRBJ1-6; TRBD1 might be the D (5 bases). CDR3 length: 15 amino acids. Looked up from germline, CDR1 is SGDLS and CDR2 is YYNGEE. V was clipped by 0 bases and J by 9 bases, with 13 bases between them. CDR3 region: CASSVDERQGSPLHF. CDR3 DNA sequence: TGTGCCAGCAGCGTAGATGAACGGCAGGGTTCACCCCTCCACTTT.

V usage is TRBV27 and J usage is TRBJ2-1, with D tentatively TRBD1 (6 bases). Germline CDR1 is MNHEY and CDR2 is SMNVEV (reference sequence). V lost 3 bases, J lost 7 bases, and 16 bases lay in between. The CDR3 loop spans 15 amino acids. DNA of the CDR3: TGTGCCAGCAGTTTTGGGGGCCGGCTGGGGAATGAGCAGTTCTTC. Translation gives CASSFGGRLGNEQFF.

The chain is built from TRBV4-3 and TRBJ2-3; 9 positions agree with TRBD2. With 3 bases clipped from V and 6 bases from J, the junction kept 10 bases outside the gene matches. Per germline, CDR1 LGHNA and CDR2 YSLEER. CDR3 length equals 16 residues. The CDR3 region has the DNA TGCGCCAGCAGCCAGAGACTAGCGGATCCGCCGGATACGCAGTATTTT. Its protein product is CASSQRLADPPDTQYF.

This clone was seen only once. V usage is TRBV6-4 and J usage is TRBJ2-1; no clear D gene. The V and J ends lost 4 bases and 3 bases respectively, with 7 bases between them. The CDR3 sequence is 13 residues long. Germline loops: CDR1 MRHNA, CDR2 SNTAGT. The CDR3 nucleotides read TGTGCCAGCAGTGTTGGCAGCTACAATGAGCAGTTCTTC. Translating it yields CASSVGSYNEQFF.

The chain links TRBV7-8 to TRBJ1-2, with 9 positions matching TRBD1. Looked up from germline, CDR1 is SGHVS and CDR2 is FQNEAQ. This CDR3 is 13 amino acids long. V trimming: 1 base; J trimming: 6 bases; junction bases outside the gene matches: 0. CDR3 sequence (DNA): TGTGCCAGCAGCTTAGACAGGGGGCATGGCTACACCTTC. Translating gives CASSLDRGHGYTF.

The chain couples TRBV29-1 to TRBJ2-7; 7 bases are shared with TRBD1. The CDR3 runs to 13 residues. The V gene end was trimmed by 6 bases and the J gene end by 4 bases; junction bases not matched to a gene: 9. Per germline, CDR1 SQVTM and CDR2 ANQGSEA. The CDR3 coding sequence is TGCAGCGTAGAGACAGGGTATTCGTACGAGCAGTACTTC. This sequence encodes CSVETGYSYEQYF.

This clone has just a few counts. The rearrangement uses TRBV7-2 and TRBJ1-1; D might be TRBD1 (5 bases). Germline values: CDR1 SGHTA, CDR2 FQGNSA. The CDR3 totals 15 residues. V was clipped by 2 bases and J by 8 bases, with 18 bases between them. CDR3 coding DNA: TGTGCCAGCAGCTTAAAGGGGCCGTCCGACCAAGAAGCTTTCTTT. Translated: CASSLKGPSDQEAFF.

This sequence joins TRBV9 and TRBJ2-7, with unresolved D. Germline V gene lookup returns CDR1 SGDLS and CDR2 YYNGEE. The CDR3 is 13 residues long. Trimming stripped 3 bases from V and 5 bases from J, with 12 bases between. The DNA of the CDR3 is TGTGCCAGCAGCGGTGGCTTGCAGAACGAGCAGTACTTC. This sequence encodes CASSGGLQNEQYF.

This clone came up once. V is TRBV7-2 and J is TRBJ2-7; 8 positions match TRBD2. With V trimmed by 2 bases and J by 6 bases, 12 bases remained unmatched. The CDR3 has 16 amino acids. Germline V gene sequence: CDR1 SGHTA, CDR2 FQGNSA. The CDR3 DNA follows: TGTGCCAGCAGCTTAAGGGCGGGAGGCCCGACCATCGAGCAGTACTTC. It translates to CASSLRAGGPTIEQYF.

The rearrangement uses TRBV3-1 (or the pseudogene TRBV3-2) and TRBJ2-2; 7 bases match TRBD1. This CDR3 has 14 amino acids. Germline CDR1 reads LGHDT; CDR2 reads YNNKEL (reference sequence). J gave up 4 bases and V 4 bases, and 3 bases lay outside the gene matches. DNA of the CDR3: TGTGCCAGCAGCCTGACAGGGTTCACCGGGGAGCTGTTTTTT. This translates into CASSLTGFTGELFF.

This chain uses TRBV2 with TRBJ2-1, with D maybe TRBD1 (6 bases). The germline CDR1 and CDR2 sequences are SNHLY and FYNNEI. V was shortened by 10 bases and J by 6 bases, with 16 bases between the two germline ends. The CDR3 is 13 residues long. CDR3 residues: CAKEGTWGNEQFF. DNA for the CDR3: TGTGCCAAAGAGGGGACATGGGGCAATGAGCAGTTCTTC.

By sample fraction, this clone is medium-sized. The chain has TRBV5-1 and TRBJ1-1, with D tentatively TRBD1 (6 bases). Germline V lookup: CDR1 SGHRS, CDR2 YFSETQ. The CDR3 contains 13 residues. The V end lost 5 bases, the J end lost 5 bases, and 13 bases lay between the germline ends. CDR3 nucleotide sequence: TGCGCCAGCAGACAGGGCGTAGGAACTGAAGCTTTCTTT. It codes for CASRQGVGTEAFF. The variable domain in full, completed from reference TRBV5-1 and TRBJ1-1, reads KAGVTQTPRYLIKTRGQQVTLSCSPISGHRSVSWYQQTPGQGLQFLFEYFSETQRNKGNFPGRFSGRQFSNSRSEMNVSTLELGDSALYLCASRQGVGTEAFFGQGTRLTVV.

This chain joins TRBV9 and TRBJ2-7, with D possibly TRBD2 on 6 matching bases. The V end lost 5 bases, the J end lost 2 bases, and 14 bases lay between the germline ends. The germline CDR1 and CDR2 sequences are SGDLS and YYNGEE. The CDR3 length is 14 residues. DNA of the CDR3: TGTGCCAGCAGTGCGGGGACGGCAACCTACGAGCAGTACTTC. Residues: CASSAGTATYEQYF.

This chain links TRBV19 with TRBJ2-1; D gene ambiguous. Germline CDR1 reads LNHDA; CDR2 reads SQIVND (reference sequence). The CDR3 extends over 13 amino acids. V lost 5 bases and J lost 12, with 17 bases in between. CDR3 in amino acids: CASSVKFGEVQFF. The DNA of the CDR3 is TGTGCCAGTAGTGTAAAATTCGGTGAGGTGCAGTTCTTC.

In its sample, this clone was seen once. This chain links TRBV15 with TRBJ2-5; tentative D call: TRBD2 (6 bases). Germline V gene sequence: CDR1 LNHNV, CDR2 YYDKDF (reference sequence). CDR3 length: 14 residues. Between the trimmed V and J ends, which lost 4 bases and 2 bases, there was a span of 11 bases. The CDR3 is CATSTRDFQETQYF. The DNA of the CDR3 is TGTGCCACCAGCACCCGGGACTTTCAAGAGACCCAGTACTTC.

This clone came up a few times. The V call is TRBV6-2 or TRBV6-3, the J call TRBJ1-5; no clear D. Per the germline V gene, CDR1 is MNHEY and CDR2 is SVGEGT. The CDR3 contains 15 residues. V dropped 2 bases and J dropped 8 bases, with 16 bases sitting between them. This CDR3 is CASSYPDMRREPQHF. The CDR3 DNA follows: TGTGCCAGCAGTTACCCAGACATGAGGCGGGAGCCCCAGCATTTT.

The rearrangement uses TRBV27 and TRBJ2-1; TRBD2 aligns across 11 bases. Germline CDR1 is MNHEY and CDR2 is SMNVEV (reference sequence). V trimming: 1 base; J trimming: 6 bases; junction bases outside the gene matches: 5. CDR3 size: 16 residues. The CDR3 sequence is CASSLLAGGAANEQFF. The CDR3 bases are TGTGCCAGCAGTTTATTAGCGGGGGGGGCCGCCAATGAGCAGTTCTTC.

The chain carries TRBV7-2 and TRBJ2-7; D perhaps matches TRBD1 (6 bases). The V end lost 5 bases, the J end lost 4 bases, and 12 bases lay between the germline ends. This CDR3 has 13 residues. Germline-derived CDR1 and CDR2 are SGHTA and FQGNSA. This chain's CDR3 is CASSKTGFYEQYF. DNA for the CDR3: TGTGCCAGCAGCAAAACAGGGTTTTACGAGCAGTACTTC.

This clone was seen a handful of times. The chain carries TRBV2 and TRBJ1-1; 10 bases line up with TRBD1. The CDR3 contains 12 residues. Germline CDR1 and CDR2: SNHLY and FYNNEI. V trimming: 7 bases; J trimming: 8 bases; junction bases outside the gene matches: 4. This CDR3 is CASILDRGEAFF. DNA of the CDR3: TGTGCCAGCATTCTGGACAGGGGGGAAGCTTTCTTT.

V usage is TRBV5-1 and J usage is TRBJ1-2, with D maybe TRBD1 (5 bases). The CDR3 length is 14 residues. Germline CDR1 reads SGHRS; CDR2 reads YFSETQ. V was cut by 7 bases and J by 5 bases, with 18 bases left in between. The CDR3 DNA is TGCGCCAGCTCCTCCAATGGAGGGGCGTATGGCTACACCTTC. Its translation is CASSSNGGAYGYTF.